The present T cell receptor beta chain was sequenced within a study of blood T cell repertoires in COVID-19. Study overall: COVID-19 samples from acute and convalescent phases originated in the United States, Italy and Spain. In each case, the material was cDNA or gDNA derived from T cells, B-cell-depleted T cells, or PBMCs.

Profiled with immunoSEQ multiplex PCR; TCRdb holds only in-frame clones, not every one. The table shows 95,000 to 150,000 clones, with 70% to 80% occurring only once. CDR1 and CDR2 (germline): SGHAT, FQNNGV. The V segment lost 0 bases and the J segment 8 bases; nucleotides outside the gene matches: 5. This CDR3 is 15 amino acids long. The chain carries TRBV11-2 and TRBJ2-1; 9 bases align to TRBD2. Sequenced material: peripheral blood. The sequence was obtained from a human donor in a cohort sampled during active COVID-19. CDR3 sequence (DNA): TGTGCCAGCAGCTTAGATAGACTAGCGGTCGATGAGCAGTTCTTC. Amino acid sequence: CASSLDRLAVDEQFF.